One and the same sample provided the 27 T cell receptor beta chains below, sequenced in a study of blood T cell repertoires in COVID-19. Assay: immunoSEQ multiplex PCR; the TCRdb copy retains only in-frame clones and omits some. Here the sample spans roughly 250,000 clones, around 90% being singletons. Input material: PBMCs or T cells enriched from blood (not recorded which). The source of these receptors is a woman between 50 and 59 years old who had recovered from COVID-19.

The chain joins TRBV21-1 to TRBJ1-1. TRBV21-1 is recorded as a pseudogene. CDR3 length: 9 residues. CDR3 in DNA: TGTGCGACCGAGGGTGAAGCTTTCTTT. This gives the protein CATEGEAFF.

The CDR3 sequence: CASSSRDPTEAFF. Written as DNA, the CDR3 is TGTGCCAGCAGTTCCAGGGATCCCACTGAAGCTTTCTTT. The chain recombines TRBV28 with TRBJ1-1, with TRBD1 as a possible D gene (5 bases). V gave up 4 bases and J gave up 4 bases, with 10 bases separating them. The length of the CDR3 is 13 residues. Germline V gene lookup returns CDR1 MDHEN and CDR2 SYDVKM.

The J gene is TRBJ2-1, the V gene TRBV5-5; 10 bases map to TRBD2. J gave up 9 bases and V 0 bases, and 6 bases lay outside the gene matches. The CDR3 sequence is 15 residues long. From germline, CDR1 is SGHKS and CDR2 YYEKEE (reference sequence). DNA of the CDR3: TGTGCCAGCAGCTTGGCAAGCGGGAGGGAGGGTGAGCAGTTCTTC. Residues: CASSLASGREGEQFF.

This clone was seen a handful of times. The J gene is TRBJ2-7, the V gene TRBV27; TRBD1 matches 7 bases. The CDR3 spans 11 residues. Trimming took 4 bases from V and 6 from J; bases not matched to a gene: 0. Germline CDR1 is MNHEY and CDR2 is SMNVEV (reference sequence). CDR3 sequence (DNA): TGTGCCAGCAGTTACAGGGGCGAGCAGTACTTC. The encoded protein is CASSYRGEQYF.

Written as DNA, the CDR3 is TGTGCCAGCAGTCGGAAACTCTGGCCGGGCTATGGCTACACCTTC. Translation gives CASSRKLWPGYGYTF. The chain is built from TRBV6-5 and TRBJ1-2; D ambiguous. The CDR3 covers 15 residues. V was shortened by 5 bases and J by 4 bases, with 17 bases between the two germline ends. Per germline, CDR1 MNHEY and CDR2 SVGAGI.

The chain is built from TRBV7-8 and TRBJ1-3, with D hard to call. The CDR3 contains 13 residues. V was trimmed by 1 base and J by 2 bases, leaving 3 bases between them. Germline assignment: CDR1 SGHVS and CDR2 FQNEAQ. The CDR3 DNA is TGTGCCAGCAGCTTAGTTACTGGAAACACCATATATTTT. Amino acid sequence: CASSLVTGNTIYF.

V usage is TRBV11-3 and J usage is TRBJ2-2; 8 bases align to TRBD2. Germline CDR1 is SGHNT and CDR2 is YENEEA. The CDR3 contains 15 residues. Trimming removed 1 base from V and 7 bases from J; junction bases left unmatched: 5. The CDR3 region has the DNA TGTGCCAGCAGCTTAGGGACTAGCATCATCGGGGAGCTGTTTTTT. Protein sequence: CASSLGTSIIGELFF.

V gene TRBV19 combines with J gene TRBJ1-2; 8 positions agree with TRBD1. The CDR3 has 13 amino acids. The ends lost 3 bases at V and 5 bases at J; junction bases unmatched: 2. Looked up from germline, CDR1 is LNHDA and CDR2 is SQIVND (reference sequence). CDR3 in DNA: TGTGCCAGTAGTATCACAGGGGGATATGGCTACACCTTC. It encodes CASSITGGYGYTF. Full variable domain (rest looked up from reference TRBV19 and TRBJ1-2): DGGITQSPKYLFRKEGQNVTLSCEQNLNHDAMYWYRQDPGQGLRLIYYSQIVNDFQKGDIAEGYSVSREKKESFPLTVTSAQKNPTAFYLCASSITGGYGYTFGSGTRLTVV.

The chain is built from TRBV6-5 and TRBJ1-2, with D uncertain. V dropped 6 bases and J dropped 0 bases, with 14 bases sitting between them. CDR3 length: 15 amino acids. Germline CDR1 reads MNHEY; CDR2 reads SVGAGI. Here the CDR3 DNA reads TGTGCCAGCAGAATTGACCTACAGTCTAACTATGGCTACACCTTC. Amino acid sequence: CASRIDLQSNYGYTF.

This chain links TRBV28 with TRBJ1-2; D is perhaps TRBD1 (6 bases). Germline V gene sequence: CDR1 MDHEN, CDR2 SYDVKM. V was trimmed by 6 bases and J by 4 bases, leaving 15 bases between them. This CDR3 has 14 residues. The CDR3 protein is CASSLDSPSYGYTF. For the CDR3, the DNA is TGTGCCAGCAGCCTGGACAGTCCCAGCTATGGCTACACCTTC.

DNA for the CDR3: TGTGCCAGCAGCAAACCCTCTCTGGGAGCATTAAATGAGCAGTTCTTC. Translation gives CASSKPSLGALNEQFF. V usage is TRBV28 and J usage is TRBJ2-1, with D possibly TRBD2 on 5 matching bases. Germline V gene sequence: CDR1 MDHEN, CDR2 SYDVKM. The CDR3 runs 16 residues. Trimming left V 6 bases short and J 7 bases short, with 22 bases between.

V gene TRBV27 combines with J gene TRBJ1-1; maybe TRBD1 (6 bases). Trimming pared 6 bases from V and 1 base from J, leaving 9 bases between. Looked up from germline, CDR1 is MNHEY and CDR2 is SMNVEV (reference sequence). The CDR3 runs to 13 residues. The CDR3 reads CASRYRENTEAFF. The CDR3 DNA is TGTGCCAGCAGGTACAGGGAGAACACTGAAGCTTTCTTT.

CDR3 in amino acids: CASSLLGSITEAFF. In DNA form, the CDR3 reads TGTGCCAGCAGTTTATTGGGTAGCATCACTGAAGCTTTCTTT. J is TRBJ1-1 and V is TRBV27; no reliable D call. The CDR3 is 14 residues long. Germline-derived CDR1 and CDR2 are MNHEY and SMNVEV (reference sequence). Trimming pared 1 base from V and 4 bases from J, leaving 10 bases between.

J is TRBJ1-5 and V is TRBV28, with D hard to call. Germline V gene lookup returns CDR1 MDHEN and CDR2 SYDVKM. CDR3 length: 15 residues. Trimming took off 6 bases at V and 7 bases at J, with 19 bases between the two ends. CDR3 in DNA: TGTGCCAGCAGCAAAACCCAGGTAGCGCGCCAGCCCCAGCATTTT. This encodes CASSKTQVARQPQHF.

The chain has TRBV12-5 and TRBJ1-1; D unclear. Deletions cut 1 base from V and 8 bases from J, with 11 bases between. The CDR3 spans 13 residues. Germline V lookup: CDR1 LGHNT, CDR2 FRNRAP. CDR3 sequence reads: CASGLDPGGEAFF. The CDR3 DNA sequence: TGTGCTAGTGGTTTGGACCCAGGAGGGGAAGCTTTCTTT.

The chain links TRBV7-3 to TRBJ1-2; no definite D call. V gave up 5 bases and J gave up 8 bases, with 15 bases separating them. The CDR3 length is 13 residues. Germline V gene sequence: CDR1 SGHTA, CDR2 FQGTGA. The DNA for the CDR3 is TGTGCCAGCAGCCCCGGGGTAAACGGCGGCTACACCTTC. Translated: CASSPGVNGGYTF. Full variable domain (outside the CDR3, taken from reference TRBV7-3 and TRBJ1-2): GAGVSQTPSNKVTEKGKYVELRCDPISGHTALYWYRQSLGQGPEFLIYFQGTGAADDSGLPNDRFFAVRPEGSVSTLKIQRTERGDSAVYLCASSPGVNGGYTFGSGTRLTVV.

The chain recombines TRBV27 with TRBJ2-7; 10 bases agree with TRBD2. This CDR3 contains 15 residues. The germline V gene encodes CDR1 MNHEY and CDR2 SMNVEV (reference sequence). The V gene end was trimmed by 5 bases and the J gene end by 7 bases; junction bases not matched to a gene: 11. The CDR3 DNA is TGTGCCAGCAGTAGGGGGACTAGCGATCGAAAGGAGCAGTACTTC. The encoded protein is CASSRGTSDRKEQYF.

The CDR3 DNA is TGTGCCAGCAGGAGACAGGGACACTCCTACGAGCAGTACTTC. Translating gives CASRRQGHSYEQYF. The chain carries TRBV6-5 and TRBJ2-7; 7 bases match TRBD1. CDR1 is MNHEY, CDR2 SVGAGI, per germline. J gave up 0 bases and V 6 bases, and 5 bases lay outside the gene matches. The CDR3 spans 14 residues.

V is TRBV6-5 and J is TRBJ2-7, with D possibly TRBD2 on 6 matching bases. Trimming left V 6 bases short and J 2 bases short, with 17 bases between. The CDR3 has 15 amino acids. The germline V gene has CDR1 MNHEY and CDR2 SVGAGI. Here the CDR3 DNA reads TGTGCCAGCAGAGGCACGCACGGGGGACCCTACGAGCAGTACTTC. Translating it yields CASRGTHGGPYEQYF.

The V call is TRBV27, the J call TRBJ2-3, with TRBD2 matching 10 bases. Trimming at V came to 3 bases and at J to 3 bases, leaving 6 bases not matched to a gene. This CDR3 has 16 residues. CDR1 and CDR2 (germline): MNHEY, SMNVEV (reference sequence). This CDR3 is CASSFQAGGSTDTQYF. Here the CDR3 DNA reads TGTGCCAGCAGTTTCCAAGCGGGAGGGAGTACAGATACGCAGTATTTT.

The V gene is TRBV7-2, the J gene TRBJ2-1, with no clear D. Germline lookup yields CDR1 SGHTA and CDR2 FQGNSA. The CDR3 loop spans 15 amino acids. V was clipped by 2 bases and J by 2 bases, with 10 bases between them. This CDR3 reads CASSLLDLAYNEQFF. The CDR3 coding sequence is TGTGCCAGCAGCTTACTCGACTTGGCCTACAATGAGCAGTTCTTC.

This sequence joins TRBV7-9 and TRBJ1-2; D remains unclear. The CDR3 has 11 amino acids. The germline gives CDR1 SEHNR, CDR2 FQNEAQ (reference sequence). Between the trimmed V and J ends, which lost 2 bases and 10 bases, there was a span of 8 bases. The CDR3 nucleotides read TGTGCCAGCAGCTTATCGCAGATCTACACCTTC. This sequence encodes CASSLSQIYTF.

This clone was picked up one time. CDR3 coding DNA: TGTGCCAGCAGCCAGGGACTAGCGGTCACAGATACGCAGTATTTT. Translated: CASSQGLAVTDTQYF. This chain links TRBV14 with TRBJ2-3, with 11 bases that match TRBD2. Losses at the gene ends were 3 bases for V and 2 bases for J; bases not matched to a gene: 1. CDR1 is SGHDN and CDR2 is FVKESK in the germline V gene. The CDR3 loop spans 15 amino acids.

The chain is built from TRBV19 and TRBJ1-5, with D possibly matching TRBD1 (6 bases). Germline CDR1 reads LNHDA; CDR2 reads SQIVND (reference sequence). The CDR3 sequence is 14 residues long. Trimming cost V 8 bases and J 3 bases, with 14 bases left between them. The CDR3: CASALQGFNQPQHF. The CDR3 coding sequence is TGTGCCAGTGCACTACAGGGCTTCAATCAGCCCCAGCATTTT.

This sequence joins TRBV4-1 and TRBJ1-5; TRBD1 might be the D (6 bases). The CDR3 runs 13 residues. Trimming removed 5 bases from V and 8 bases from J, with 13 bases in between. Per the germline V gene, CDR1 is MGHRA and CDR2 is YSYEKL. In nucleotides, the CDR3 is TGCGCCAGCAGCTACAGGGTTTGGGAGCCCCAGCATTTT. Protein: CASSYRVWEPQHF.

CDR3 nucleotide sequence: TGTGCCAGCCCCCTTATCAGGCTCCGGACTGAAGCTTTCTTT. It yields the protein CASPLIRLRTEAFF. This chain uses TRBV28 with TRBJ1-1; D uncertain. V lost 8 bases and J lost 5, with 18 bases in between. This CDR3 comprises 14 residues. CDR1 MDHEN and CDR2 SYDVKM come from the germline V gene.

The rearrangement uses TRBV4-1 and TRBJ2-7; D possibly corresponds to TRBD1 (5 bases). The V gene lost 1 base and the J gene lost 1 base, with 14 bases spanning the gap. CDR1 MGHRA and CDR2 YSYEKL come from the germline V gene. The CDR3 extends over 16 amino acids. DNA for the CDR3: TGCGCCAGCAGCCAAGGGCAGACAGATCCTTCCTACGAGCAGTACTTC. Its translation: CASSQGQTDPSYEQYF.